Below, 8 T cell receptor beta chains from the same sample are listed, as sequenced in a study of beta chain features in type 1 diabetes. Study conclusions and caveats: Shortening that was moderate but significant affected the TCRB CDR3s of Type 1 diabetes patients in all four CD4+ subsets.

The antigens of these receptors remain unknown. All of the isolated RNA was reverse transcribed, so expressed TCRB transcripts were sequenced. Profiling relied on immunoSEQ multiplex PCR, and the TCRdb table lists in-frame clones only, not all of them. The sample contains 150,000 to 200,000 clones, approximately 9.1% of which appear only once. Sequencing was carried out using central memory CD4+ T cells from blood. The receptors were sampled from a woman aged 25 to 39 with type 1 diabetes.

This clone was picked up a small number of times. The chain employs TRBV28 and TRBJ1-5; 9 bases fit TRBD1. This CDR3 contains 17 residues. Trimming at V came to 6 bases and at J to 0 bases, leaving 9 bases not matched to a gene. From germline, CDR1 is MDHEN and CDR2 SYDVKM. CDR3 sequence (DNA): TGTGCCAGCAGCGAGGGACAGGGAGCGTATAGCAATCAGCCCCAGCATTTT. This codes for CASSEGQGAYSNQPQHF.

The chain is built from TRBV7-9 and TRBJ1-1; weak D call: TRBD1 (6 bases). Germline V CDR1 and CDR2: SEHNR, FQNEAQ (reference sequence). This CDR3 region has 14 residues. The V and J ends lost 5 bases and 3 bases respectively, with 13 bases between them. The CDR3, as DNA: TGTGCCAGCAGCCAAGGACAGTGGTACACTGAAGCTTTCTTT. Translation gives CASSQGQWYTEAFF.

This clone was observed a handful of times. This chain uses TRBV5-6 with TRBJ2-3, with D unresolved. CDR1 and CDR2 (germline): SGHDT, YYEEEE. V shed 1 base and J shed 2 bases, with 8 bases lying between them. The CDR3 has 14 residues. The CDR3 loop reads CASSLPPHTDTQYF. Written as DNA, the CDR3 is TGTGCCAGCAGCTTGCCCCCCCACACAGATACGCAGTATTTT. The complete variable domain, with remaining parts taken from reference TRBV5-6 and TRBJ2-3, reads DAGVTQSPTHLIKTRGQQVTLRCSPKSGHDTVSWYQQALGQGPQFIFQYYEEEERQRGNFPDRFSGHQFPNYSSELNVNALLLGDSALYLCASSLPPHTDTQYFGPGTRLTVL.

The V gene is TRBV28, the J gene TRBJ1-4, with TRBD1 identical over 10 bases. There are 14 residues in the CDR3. From germline, CDR1 is MDHEN and CDR2 SYDVKM. V gave up 7 bases and J gave up 8 bases; unmatched junction bases: 7. The CDR3 spells CASNLRDRGEKLFF. CDR3 in DNA: TGTGCCAGCAACCTAAGGGACAGGGGAGAAAAACTGTTTTTT.

This clone has only a few counts. The identical CDR3 is also encoded by other nucleotide sequences in the sample. V gene TRBV5-1 combines with J gene TRBJ2-3; no clear D gene. Germline CDR1 is SGHRS and CDR2 is YFSETQ. This CDR3 has 14 amino acids. Trimming removed 4 bases from V and 1 base from J, with 10 bases in between. The CDR3: CASSPGLGTDTQYF. Here the CDR3 DNA reads TGCGCCAGCAGCCCGGGTTTGGGCACAGATACGCAGTATTTT.

This clone was observed a few times. The chain links TRBV5-1 to TRBJ1-1, with 9 bases aligning to TRBD1. Looked up from germline, CDR1 is SGHRS and CDR2 is YFSETQ. After removal of 4 bases from V and 2 bases from J, the junction contained 3 bases not matched to a gene. There are 14 residues in the CDR3. DNA of the CDR3: TGCGCCAGCAGCACGGACAGGGGTAACACTGAAGCTTTCTTT. Amino acid sequence: CASSTDRGNTEAFF.

This chain links TRBV2 with TRBJ2-7; D is possibly TRBD2 (5 bases). Between the trimmed V and J ends, which lost 6 bases and 5 bases, there was a span of 11 bases. The CDR3 is 12 residues long. CDR1 and CDR2 from the germline V gene are SNHLY and FYNNEI. CDR3 region: CASSRGPHEQYF. The CDR3 DNA sequence: TGTGCCAGCAGCCGAGGGCCCCACGAGCAGTACTTC. The variable domain in full, completed from reference TRBV2 and TRBJ2-7, reads EPEVTQTPSHQVTQMGQEVILRCVPISNHLYFYWYRQILGQKVEFLVSFYNNEISEKSEIFDDQFSVERPDGSNFTLKIRSTKLEDSAMYFCASSRGPHEQYFGPGTRLTVT.

This clone has only a few counts. This rearrangement joins TRBV5-1 to TRBJ2-1; D remains unclear. The germline V gene has CDR1 SGHRS and CDR2 YFSETQ. This CDR3 region has 14 residues. V was shortened by 4 bases and J by 0 bases, with 8 bases between the two germline ends. The CDR3 nucleotides are TGCGCCAGCAGCCCTGGTAGCTCCTACAATGAGCAGTTCTTC. Translated, it gives CASSPGSSYNEQFF.